The rows below give T cell receptor beta chains drawn from one sample of a study of blood T cell repertoires in COVID-19. Some clones are missing from TCRdb's copy, which holds only in-frame ones; the method was immunoSEQ multiplex PCR. The sample has hundreds of thousands of clones, under 95% seen once. The sequenced material came from peripheral blood. The receptors come from a woman between 18 and 29 years old who had recovered from COVID-19. The CDR3 runs from the conserved cysteine through the conserved F or W. D genes are given only for firm matches. Clone size appears in some rows only: once, few, many, or a class for an expanded clone.

size | J | length | V | D | DNA | CDR3
- | TRBJ2-2 | 17 | TRBV7-2 | - | TGTGCCAGCAGCTTATTCGGGATTGCTAGTGTCACCGGGGAGCTGTTTTTT | CASSLFGIASVTGELFF
- | TRBJ1-6 | 14 | TRBV30 | - | TGTGCCTGGAGTTTCGTGGCAGAAAATTCACCCCTCCACTTT | CAWSFVAENSPLHF
once | TRBJ2-5 | 15 | TRBV2 | TRBD2 | TGTGCCAGCAGCCCTAGCGGGACAGTCCAAGAGACCCAGTACTTC | CASSPSGTVQETQYF
- | TRBJ1-2 | 14 | TRBV4-3 | - | TGCGCCAGCAGCCAAGATGGGGCAGTCTATGGCTACACCTTC | CASSQDGAVYGYTF
- | TRBJ1-1 | 15 | TRBV18 | - | TGTGCCAGCTCACCCACCAATCCAGGGAACACTGAAGCTTTCTTT | CASSPTNPGNTEAFF
- | TRBJ2-3 | 17 | TRBV2 | TRBD2 | TGTGCCAGCAGTGGTTCGGGACTAGCGGGAGTAACAGATACGCAGTATTTT | CASSGSGLAGVTDTQYF
- | TRBJ1-4 | 14 | TRBV6-1 | TRBD1 | TGTGCCAGCAGTGACGCCGGGACAGGGCAAAAACTGTTTTTT | CASSDAGTGQKLFF
- | TRBJ2-2 | 15 | TRBV6-5 | - | TGTGCCAGCAGTTACTGGGCACCGAACACCGGGGAGCTGTTTTTT | CASSYWAPNTGELFF
once | TRBJ2-1 | 15 | TRBV7-2 | - | TGTGCCAGCAGCTTTCAGGGTATCGACCTCAATGAGCAGTTCTTC | CASSFQGIDLNEQFF
- | TRBJ1-6 | 13 | TRBV6-5 | - | TGTGCCAGCAAGGAGCCTAAGGATTCACCCCTCCACTTT | CASKEPKDSPLHF
- | TRBJ1-1 | 15 | TRBV4-3 | TRBD1 | TGCGCCAGCAGCCAAGATGGGACAGGGGGGACTGAAGCTTTCTTT | CASSQDGTGGTEAFF
- | TRBJ1-2 | 14 | TRBV7-6 | TRBD1 | TGTGCCAGCAGCTTAGGGAACAGGGGCGAGGGCTACACCTTC | CASSLGNRGEGYTF
- | TRBJ2-3 | 13 | TRBV29-1 | - | TGCAGCGTTGTTGGACAGTTAACAGATACGCAGTATTTT | CSVVGQLTDTQYF
- | TRBJ2-2 | 15 | TRBV7-9 | - | TGTGCCAGCAGCTTGGCGACAGTTTACACCGGGGAGCTGTTTTTT | CASSLATVYTGELFF
- | TRBJ1-2 | 16 | TRBV7-9 | - | TGTGCCAGCAGCTCACTACTCACGGAAGCTAACTATGGCTACACCTTC | CASSSLLTEANYGYTF
- | TRBJ2-1 | 16 | TRBV7-2 | - | TGTGCCAGCAGCCCCCCGGTCGGACTAAACTACAATGAGCAGTTCTTC | CASSPPVGLNYNEQFF
- | TRBJ1-2 | 13 | TRBV5-5 | TRBD1 | TGTGCCAGCAGCTTGACAGGGGACTATGGCTACACCTTC | CASSLTGDYGYTF